The following is a T cell receptor (beta chain) sequence with its context. The sample belongs to a study of blood T cell repertoires in COVID-19. Study information: The cDNA or gDNA used as material had been derived from T cells, B-cell-depleted T cells, or PBMCs.

Original analysis: Amplifying reference gene primers gave estimates of nucleated cell counts. Using immunoSEQ multiplex PCR, the repertoire was profiled, and TCRdb retains in-frame clones only, with some absent. V and J calls and clone size are copied from that table; D and trimming were computed from the DNA. Among around 300,000 clones, almost 90% were seen once, and the ten largest hold roughly 4.3%. Trimming removed 1 base at V and 8 bases at J, with 11 bases between. Germline assignment: CDR1 SEHNR and CDR2 FQNEAQ (reference sequence). The CDR3 runs 14 residues. Sequenced: PBMCs or T cells enriched from blood (not recorded which). The chain combines TRBV7-9 with TRBJ1-4; unclear D gene. The receptor's source is a young woman with acute COVID-19. The CDR3 DNA reads TGTGCCAGCAGCTTAGTTGGGCGAAGGGAAAAACTGTTTTTT. This sequence encodes CASSLVGRREKLFF.